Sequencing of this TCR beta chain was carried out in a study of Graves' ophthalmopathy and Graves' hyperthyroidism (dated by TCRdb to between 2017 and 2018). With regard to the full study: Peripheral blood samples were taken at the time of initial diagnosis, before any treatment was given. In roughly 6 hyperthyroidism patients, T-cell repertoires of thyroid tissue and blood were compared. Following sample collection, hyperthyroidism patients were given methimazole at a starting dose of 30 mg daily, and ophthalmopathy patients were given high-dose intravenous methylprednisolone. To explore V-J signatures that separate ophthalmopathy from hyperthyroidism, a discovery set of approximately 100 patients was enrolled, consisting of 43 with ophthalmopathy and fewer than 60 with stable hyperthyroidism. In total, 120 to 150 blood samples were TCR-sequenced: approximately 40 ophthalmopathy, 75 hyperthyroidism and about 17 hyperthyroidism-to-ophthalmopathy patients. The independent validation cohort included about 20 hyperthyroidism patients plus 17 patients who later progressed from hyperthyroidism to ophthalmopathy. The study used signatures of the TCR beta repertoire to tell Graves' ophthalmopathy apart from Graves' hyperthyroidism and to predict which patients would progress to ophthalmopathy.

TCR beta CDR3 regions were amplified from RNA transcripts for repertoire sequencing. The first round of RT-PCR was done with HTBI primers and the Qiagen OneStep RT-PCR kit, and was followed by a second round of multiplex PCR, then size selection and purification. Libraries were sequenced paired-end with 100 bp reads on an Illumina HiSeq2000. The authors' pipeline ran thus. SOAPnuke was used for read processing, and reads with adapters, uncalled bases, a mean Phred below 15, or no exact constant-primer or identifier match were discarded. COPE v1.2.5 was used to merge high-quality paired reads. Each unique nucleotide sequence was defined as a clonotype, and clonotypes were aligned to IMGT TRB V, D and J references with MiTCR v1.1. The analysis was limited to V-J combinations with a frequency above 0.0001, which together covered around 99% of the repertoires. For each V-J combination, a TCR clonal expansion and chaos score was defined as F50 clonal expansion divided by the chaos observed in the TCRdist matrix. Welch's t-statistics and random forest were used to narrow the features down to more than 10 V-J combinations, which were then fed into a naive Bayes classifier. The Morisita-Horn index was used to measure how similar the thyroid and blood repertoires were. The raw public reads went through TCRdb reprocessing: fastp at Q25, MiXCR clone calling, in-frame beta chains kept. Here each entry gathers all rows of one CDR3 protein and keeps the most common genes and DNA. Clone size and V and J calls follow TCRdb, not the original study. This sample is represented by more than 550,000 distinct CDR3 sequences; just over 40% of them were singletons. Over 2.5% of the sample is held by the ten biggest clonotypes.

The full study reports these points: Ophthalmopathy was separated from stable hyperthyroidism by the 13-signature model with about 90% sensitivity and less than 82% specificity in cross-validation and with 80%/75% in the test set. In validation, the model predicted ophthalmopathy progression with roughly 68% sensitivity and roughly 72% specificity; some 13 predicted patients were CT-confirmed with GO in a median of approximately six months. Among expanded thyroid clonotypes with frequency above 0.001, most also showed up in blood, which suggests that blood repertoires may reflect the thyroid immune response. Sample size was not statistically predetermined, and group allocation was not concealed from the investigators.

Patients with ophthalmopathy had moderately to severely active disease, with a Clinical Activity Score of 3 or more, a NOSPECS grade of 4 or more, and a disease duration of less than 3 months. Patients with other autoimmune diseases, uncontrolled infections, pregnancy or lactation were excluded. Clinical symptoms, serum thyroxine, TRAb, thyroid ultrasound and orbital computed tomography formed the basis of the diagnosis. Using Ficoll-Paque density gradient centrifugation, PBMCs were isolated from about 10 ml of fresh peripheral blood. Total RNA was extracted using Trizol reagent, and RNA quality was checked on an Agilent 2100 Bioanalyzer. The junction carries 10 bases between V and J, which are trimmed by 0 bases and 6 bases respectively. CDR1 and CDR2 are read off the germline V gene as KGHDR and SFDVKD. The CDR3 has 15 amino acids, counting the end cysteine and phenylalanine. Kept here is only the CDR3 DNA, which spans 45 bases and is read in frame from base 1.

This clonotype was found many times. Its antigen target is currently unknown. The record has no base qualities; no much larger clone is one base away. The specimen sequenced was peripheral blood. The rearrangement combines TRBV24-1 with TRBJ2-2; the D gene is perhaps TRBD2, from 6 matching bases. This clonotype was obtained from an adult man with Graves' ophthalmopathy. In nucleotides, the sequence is TGTGCCACCAGTGATTTGTCCGGGAGTGCCGGGGAGCTGTTTTTT. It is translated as CATSDLSGSAGELFF.